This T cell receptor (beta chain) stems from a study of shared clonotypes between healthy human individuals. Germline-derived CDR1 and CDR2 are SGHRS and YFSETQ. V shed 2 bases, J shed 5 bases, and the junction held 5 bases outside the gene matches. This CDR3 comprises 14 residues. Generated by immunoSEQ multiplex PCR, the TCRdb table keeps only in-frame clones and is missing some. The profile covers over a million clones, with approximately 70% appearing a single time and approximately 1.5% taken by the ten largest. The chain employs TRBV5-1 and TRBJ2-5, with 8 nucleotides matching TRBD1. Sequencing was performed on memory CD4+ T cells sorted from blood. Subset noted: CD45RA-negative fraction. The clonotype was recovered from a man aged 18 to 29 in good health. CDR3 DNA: TGCGCCAGCAGCTTCCACACAGGGGGTGAGACCCAGTACTTC. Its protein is CASSFHTGGETQYF. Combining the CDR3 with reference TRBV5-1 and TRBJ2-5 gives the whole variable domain KAGVTQTPRYLIKTRGQQVTLSCSPISGHRSVSWYQQTPGQGLQFLFEYFSETQRNKGNFPGRFSGRQFSNSRSEMNVSTLELGDSALYLCASSFHTGGETQYFGPGTRLLVL.